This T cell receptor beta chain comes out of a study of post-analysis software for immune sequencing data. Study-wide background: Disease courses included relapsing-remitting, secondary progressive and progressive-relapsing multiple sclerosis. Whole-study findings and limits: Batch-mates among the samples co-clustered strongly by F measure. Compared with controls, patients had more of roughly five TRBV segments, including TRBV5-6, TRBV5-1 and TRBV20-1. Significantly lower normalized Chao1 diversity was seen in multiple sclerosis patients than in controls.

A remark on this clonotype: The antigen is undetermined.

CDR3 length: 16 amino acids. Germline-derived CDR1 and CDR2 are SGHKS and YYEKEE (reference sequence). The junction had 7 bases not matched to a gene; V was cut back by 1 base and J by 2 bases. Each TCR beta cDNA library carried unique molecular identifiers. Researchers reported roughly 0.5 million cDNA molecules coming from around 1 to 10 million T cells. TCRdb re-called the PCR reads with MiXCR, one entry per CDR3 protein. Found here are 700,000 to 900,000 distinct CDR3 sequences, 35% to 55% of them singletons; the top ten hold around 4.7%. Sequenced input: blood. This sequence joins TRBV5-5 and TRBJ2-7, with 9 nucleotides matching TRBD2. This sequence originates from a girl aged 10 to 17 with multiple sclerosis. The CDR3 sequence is CASSLSREGGAYEQYF. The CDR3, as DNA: TGTGCCAGCAGCTTGTCGCGGGAGGGAGGGGCCTACGAGCAGTACTTC.